This TCR beta chain was profiled in a study of CD8+CD57+ T cells in acquired aplastic anemia. Overall study: Sorted CD4+ and CD8+ cells gave an average of about 3 ug of DNA. Findings and limits, study-wide: For CD8+ Simpson's diversity, patients and controls showed no significant difference. There were approximately 27 CD8+ CDR3 sequences that occurred in both patients and controls.

Ten or more counts support this clonotype. Its antigen is undetermined. Germline assignment: CDR1 LNHDA and CDR2 SQIVND (reference sequence). The CDR3 has 15 amino acids. Unmatched junction bases numbered 7, after V lost 4 bases and J lost 4 bases. The TCR beta profiling, which covered VDJ combination and CDR3 sequence, was carried out using genomic DNA as the template. TCRdb ran MiXCR on the reads and lists one entry per CDR3 protein. The repertoire consists of 250,000 to 350,000 distinct CDR3 sequences, with around three fifths occurring once and the leading ten covering 8%. The receptor comes from a human donor with severe aplastic anemia or a healthy control (not recorded which). J is TRBJ2-3 and V is TRBV19; 8 positions agree with TRBD2. What was sequenced was sorted CD4+, CD8+, or CD8+CD57+ T cells (not recorded which) from PBMCs. The CDR3 here is CASSKGLGSSDTQYF. In nucleotides, the CDR3 is TGTGCCAGTAGTAAGGGACTAGGGTCTTCAGATACGCAGTATTTT.